This TCR beta chain was recovered during a study of blood T cell repertoires in COVID-19. Study in general: T cells, B-cell-depleted T cells, or PBMCs supplied cDNA or gDNA.

V was trimmed by 8 bases and J by 4 bases, leaving 17 bases between them. The length of the CDR3 is 15 residues. Looked up from germline, CDR1 is MNHEY and CDR2 is SVGAGI. Method: immunoSEQ multiplex PCR; TCRdb's copy keeps in-frame clones and lacks some. The sample lists roughly 200,000 clones, more than 80% seen once, with about 9.3% in the top ten. Each recovered donor of Cohort 3 presented with two negative PCRs, clearance, or symptom resolution. This TCR was recovered from a man aged 40-49 years who had recovered from COVID-19. This rearrangement joins TRBV6-5 to TRBJ2-2, with D perhaps TRBD2 (6 bases). Material for sequencing was PBMCs or T cells enriched from blood (not recorded which). CDR3 region: CASGPRRRGTGELFF. In nucleotides, the CDR3 is TGTGCCAGCGGTCCCAGGCGGAGGGGCACCGGGGAGCTGTTTTTT.